This entry features one T cell receptor beta chain sequence. Germline V lookup: CDR1 KGHSH, CDR2 LQKENI. The V end lost 6 bases, the J end lost 3 bases, and 12 bases lay between the germline ends. This CDR3 has 13 amino acids. This entry comes from a study of graft-versus-host responses after intestinal transplantation. Method: immunoSEQ multiplex PCR; TCRdb's copy keeps in-frame clones and lacks some. Of about 97,000 clones listed, 75% to 95% are singletons. V usage is TRBV18 and J usage is TRBJ2-7; a possible D gene is TRBD1 (5 bases). The sample in question was PBMCs, obtained approximately 470 days after intestinal transplant. This TCR came from a human patient who received an intestinal transplant, so some T cells may come from the graft donor. The CDR3 DNA reads TGTGCCAGCTCCCCAAGGACATACTACGAGCAGTACTTC. This translates into CASSPRTYYEQYF.